Reported below is one T cell receptor beta chain. Its cognate antigen is unknown. The TCR beta cDNA came from 5'RACE template switching with UMIs. TCRdb reanalyzed the 5' RACE reads and collapses them to one entry per CDR3 protein, without DNA. This listing includes about 160,000 distinct CDR3 sequences. In germline, CDR1 is LGHDT, CDR2 YNNKEL (reference sequence). The CDR3 runs to 15 residues. The entry originates in a study of T cells expressing NK-cell markers. Across the whole study: Underlying the TCR beta repertoires were sorted CD3+CD56+NKG2C+, CD3+CD56+NKG2C- and CD3+CD56-NKG2C+ T cells. The eight sequenced donors comprised seven who were HCMV-seropositive and one who was seronegative. Study findings and constraints: For about 6 donors, the dominant NKG2C+ clonotypes made up roughly 1.0-7.5% of their CD8+ T cells.

Source material: blood T cells: a sorted CD56 or NKG2C T cell subset, CD4+ or CD8+ T cells, or bulk PBMC T cells (not recorded which). The chain carries TRBV3-1 and TRBJ1-6; without DNA, the TCRdb call of TRBD1 cannot be checked. The TCR was taken from a woman aged 18-70 years in good health. CDR3 sequence: CASRGGQGYNSPLHF.